This TCR beta chain was sequenced during a study of blood T cell repertoires in COVID-19. The wider study: The study drew acute and convalescent COVID-19 samples from the United States, Italy and Spain. PBMCs, B-cell-depleted T cells, or T cells were the source of the cDNA or gDNA that made up the material.

As handled by the study authors: Nucleated cell counts were estimated from reference gene primer amplification. Here immunoSEQ multiplex PCR was the method, and the copy in TCRdb shows in-frame clones only, minus some. V and J calls and clone size follow that table, whereas D and trimming were derived from the DNA. The data show over 250,000 clones, approximately 90% seen once. Seattle-derived patients entered the study during active infection and were followed longitudinally. Germline assignment: CDR1 SEHNR and CDR2 FQNEAQ (reference sequence). The CDR3 sequence is 14 residues long. Trimming removed 2 bases from V and 2 bases from J; junction bases left unmatched: 1. As to this clone: The sample carries other DNA sequences with the same CDR3.

The sequenced sample was peripheral blood. This rearrangement joins TRBV7-9 to TRBJ1-1, with 8 positions matching TRBD1. This clonotype was obtained from a woman between 50 and 59 years old with COVID-19, enrolled during active disease. The CDR3 reads CASSLQGANTEAFF. The DNA for the CDR3 is TGTGCCAGCAGCTTACAGGGGGCTAACACTGAAGCTTTCTTT.